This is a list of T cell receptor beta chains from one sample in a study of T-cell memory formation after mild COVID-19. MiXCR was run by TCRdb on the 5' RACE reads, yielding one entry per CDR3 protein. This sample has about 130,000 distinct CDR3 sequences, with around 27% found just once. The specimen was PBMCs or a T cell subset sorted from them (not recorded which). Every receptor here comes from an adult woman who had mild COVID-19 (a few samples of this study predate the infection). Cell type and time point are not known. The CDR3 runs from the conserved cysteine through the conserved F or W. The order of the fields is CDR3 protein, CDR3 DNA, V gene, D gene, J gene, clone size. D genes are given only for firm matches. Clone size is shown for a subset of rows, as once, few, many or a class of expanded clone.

CDR3aa: CASSERDRVYEQYF
CDR3nt: TGTGCCAGCAGTGAAAGGGACAGAGTTTACGAGCAGTACTTC
v_gene: TRBV2
d_gene: TRBD1
j_gene: TRBJ2-7
abundance: -

CDR3aa: CASSAPMERSETQYF
CDR3nt: TGTGCCAGCAGCGCGCCTATGGAGCGGTCTGAGACCCAGTACTTC
v_gene: TRBV7-6
d_gene: -
j_gene: TRBJ2-5
abundance: -

CDR3aa: CASSFHSADTDTQYF
CDR3nt: TGTGCCAGCAGCTTCCATAGCGCGGACACAGATACGCAGTATTTT
v_gene: TRBV7-8
d_gene: -
j_gene: TRBJ2-3
abundance: -

CDR3aa: CASSLTAASSYNEQFF
CDR3nt: TGTGCCAGCAGCTTGACGGCGGCCAGCTCCTACAATGAGCAGTTCTTC
v_gene: TRBV5-6
d_gene: -
j_gene: TRBJ2-1
abundance: -

CDR3aa: CSARGASGPEQFF
CDR3nt: TGCAGTGCTAGAGGGGCCAGCGGGCCTGAGCAGTTCTTC
v_gene: TRBV20-1
d_gene: -
j_gene: TRBJ2-1
abundance: -

CDR3aa: CATSSRIMGAEAFF
CDR3nt: TGTGCCACCAGCAGCAGGATCATGGGTGCTGAAGCTTTCTTT
v_gene: TRBV15
d_gene: -
j_gene: TRBJ1-1
abundance: -

CDR3aa: CASSLFGTPEIYEQYF
CDR3nt: TGTGCCAGCAGCTTGTTCGGGACTCCAGAGATCTACGAGCAGTACTTC
v_gene: TRBV7-8
d_gene: -
j_gene: TRBJ2-7
abundance: once

CDR3aa: CASSLGREEKLFF
CDR3nt: TGTGCCAGCAGCTTGGGACGGGAAGAAAAACTGTTTTTT
v_gene: TRBV5-8
d_gene: -
j_gene: TRBJ1-4
abundance: few

CDR3aa: CASSLTTAYGELFF
CDR3nt: TGTGCCAGCAGCTTAACTACGGCGTACGGGGAGCTGTTTTTT
v_gene: TRBV7-9
d_gene: -
j_gene: TRBJ2-2
abundance: -

CDR3aa: CASSQDDGERLYGYTF
CDR3nt: TGTGCCAGCAGCCAAGATGACGGGGAGCGTTTATATGGCTACACCTTC
v_gene: TRBV4-2
d_gene: -
j_gene: TRBJ1-2
abundance: few

CDR3aa: CSVVADRTYEQYF
CDR3nt: TGCAGCGTTGTCGCGGACAGGACCTACGAGCAGTACTTC
v_gene: TRBV29-1
d_gene: TRBD1
j_gene: TRBJ2-7
abundance: -

CDR3aa: CASSAPGSRGGGEQFF
CDR3nt: TGTGCCAGCAGTGCTCCTGGGAGCAGGGGAGGAGGTGAGCAGTTCTTC
v_gene: TRBV2
d_gene: -
j_gene: TRBJ2-1
abundance: -

CDR3aa: CASSAGTSGSGGETQYF
CDR3nt: TGTGCCAGCAGCGCCGGGACTAGCGGGAGCGGTGGGGAGACCCAGTACTTC
v_gene: TRBV9
d_gene: TRBD2
j_gene: TRBJ2-5
abundance: -

CDR3aa: CASESQGSEQYF
CDR3nt: TGTGCCAGCGAGTCCCAGGGGAGCGAGCAGTACTTC
v_gene: TRBV6-2/TRBV6-3
d_gene: -
j_gene: TRBJ2-7
abundance: -

CDR3aa: CATSRSDGLADYEQYF
CDR3nt: TGTGCCACCAGCAGATCAGATGGGCTAGCGGACTACGAGCAGTACTTC
v_gene: TRBV15
d_gene: TRBD2
j_gene: TRBJ2-7
abundance: few

CDR3aa: CASSLPPWGDYHNEQFF
CDR3nt: TGTGCCAGCAGCCTCCCCCCTTGGGGGGACTACCACAATGAGCAGTTCTTC
v_gene: TRBV7-3
d_gene: TRBD2
j_gene: TRBJ2-1
abundance: few

CDR3aa: CASSFPDRTVHNEQFF
CDR3nt: TGTGCCAGCAGCTTCCCGGACAGGACGGTTCACAATGAGCAGTTCTTC
v_gene: TRBV7-9
d_gene: TRBD1
j_gene: TRBJ2-1
abundance: few

CDR3aa: CASSQGIADYNEQFF
CDR3nt: TGTGCCAGCAGCCAAGGTATAGCGGACTACAATGAGCAGTTCTTC
v_gene: TRBV4-2
d_gene: -
j_gene: TRBJ2-1
abundance: -

CDR3aa: CASSQLSSGGSTNEQFF
CDR3nt: TGCGCCAGCAGCCAACTTTCTAGCGGGGGGTCCACGAATGAGCAGTTCTTC
v_gene: TRBV4-1
d_gene: TRBD2
j_gene: TRBJ2-1
abundance: -

CDR3aa: CASSPGLAGLPGETQYF
CDR3nt: TGTGCCAGCAGCCCTGGACTAGCGGGACTCCCGGGGGAGACCCAGTACTTC
v_gene: TRBV11-2
d_gene: TRBD2
j_gene: TRBJ2-5
abundance: -

CDR3aa: CSARILAPNTGELFF
CDR3nt: TGCAGTGCTAGAATCCTAGCCCCGAACACCGGGGAGCTGTTTTTT
v_gene: TRBV20-1
d_gene: -
j_gene: TRBJ2-2
abundance: -

CDR3aa: CASSEWGSNYGYTF
CDR3nt: TGTGCCAGCAGTGAATGGGGGTCTAACTATGGCTACACCTTC
v_gene: TRBV6-1
d_gene: -
j_gene: TRBJ1-2
abundance: -

CDR3aa: CASSLGRYEQYF
CDR3nt: TGTGCCAGCAGCCTGGGGCGCTACGAGCAGTACTTC
v_gene: TRBV5-6
d_gene: -
j_gene: TRBJ2-7
abundance: many

CDR3aa: CASSSRWEGRGTGELFF
CDR3nt: TGTGCCAGCAGCTCTAGGTGGGAGGGCCGGGGGACCGGGGAGCTGTTTTTT
v_gene: TRBV4-2
d_gene: TRBD2
j_gene: TRBJ2-2
abundance: few

CDR3aa: CASSYGLEFQETQYF
CDR3nt: TGTGCCAGCAGTTACGGGCTAGAGTTCCAAGAGACCCAGTACTTC
v_gene: TRBV6-5
d_gene: -
j_gene: TRBJ2-5
abundance: few

CDR3aa: CASSLSGGFGNTEAFF
CDR3nt: TGTGCCAGCAGCCTATCAGGGGGCTTTGGGAACACTGAAGCTTTCTTT
v_gene: TRBV7-2
d_gene: TRBD1
j_gene: TRBJ1-1
abundance: few

CDR3aa: CASSLGTSGRAADTQYF
CDR3nt: TGTGCCAGCAGCTTAGGGACTAGCGGGAGGGCCGCAGATACGCAGTATTTT
v_gene: TRBV11-2
d_gene: TRBD2
j_gene: TRBJ2-3
abundance: -

CDR3aa: CASSPLGDEQYF
CDR3nt: TGCGCCAGCAGCCCCCTCGGGGACGAGCAGTACTTC
v_gene: TRBV5-1
d_gene: -
j_gene: TRBJ2-7
abundance: few

CDR3aa: CASSLAQGNGEQYF
CDR3nt: TGTGCCAGCAGCTTAGCACAGGGGAACGGCGAGCAGTACTTC
v_gene: TRBV7-2
d_gene: TRBD1
j_gene: TRBJ2-7
abundance: -

CDR3aa: CATSSHSRALDEKLFF
CDR3nt: TGTGCCACCAGTTCCCATAGCCGGGCCCTGGATGAAAAACTGTTTTTT
v_gene: TRBV24-1
d_gene: -
j_gene: TRBJ1-4
abundance: -

CDR3aa: CASSRTSDTGELFF
CDR3nt: TGTGCCAGCAGTAGGACTAGCGACACCGGGGAGCTGTTTTTT
v_gene: TRBV6-2/TRBV6-3
d_gene: TRBD2
j_gene: TRBJ2-2
abundance: few

CDR3aa: CASSQSFHNEQFF
CDR3nt: TGCGCCAGCAGTCAATCTTTCCACAATGAGCAGTTCTTC
v_gene: TRBV23-1
d_gene: -
j_gene: TRBJ2-1
abundance: -

CDR3aa: CASSSRRGGTDTQYF
CDR3nt: TGTGCCAGCAGCTCAAGGCGGGGGGGCACAGATACGCAGTATTTT
v_gene: TRBV4-2
d_gene: TRBD2
j_gene: TRBJ2-3
abundance: few